This T cell receptor (beta chain) was identified in a study of cytomegalovirus exposure and HLA in healthy donors (dated by TCRdb to about 2017). Study-level background: In an earlier analysis of approximately 500 of the donors, under 300 Gb of sequence data and about 110 million unique TCR beta sequences from 180 million or so T cells were reported. Roughly 300 gigabases of sequencing data and about 92 million unique TCR sequences made up an early release that covered under 750 HLA-typed donors. Of the roughly 400 genotyped donors, around 81% fell in the genetic ancestry cluster associated with self-reported Caucasian donors. The study aimed to test whether cataloging public T cell receptors could reveal signatures of past pathogen exposure. The study used immunosequencing to profile the T cell repertoires of around 600 subjects and linked those repertoires to cytomegalovirus serostatus. Along with the roughly 610-subject first cohort, a separate validation cohort of approximately 110 different subjects was used. The study combined high-throughput TCR immunosequencing, statistical association of individual TCRs with disease status, and machine learning to predict cytomegalovirus infection status. In a later analysis, previously published TCR beta repertoires from hundreds of donors were re-analyzed and high-resolution HLA genotyping was added so that TCR occurrence patterns could be studied. The later analysis used no new phenotypic data to find candidate immune exposures, relying instead on TCR beta sequences and their occurrence across donors. An earlier analysis of 587 of the donors used high-throughput TCR beta sequencing to judge whether each TCR beta V gene segment behaved as functional or pseudogenic. Donor age, sex, ethnicity and CMV serostatus were compiled alongside the repertoire data. In a later genetic analysis, genome-wide SNP genotypes for about 65% of the roughly 700 donors were used, and that subset was treated as a discovery cohort. Every discovery cohort repertoire had been produced on one sequencing platform. HLA typing included class I and class II loci at four-digit resolution. Typing coverage differed by locus: A, B, C, DRB1 and DQB1 were typed in roughly 629-640 donors, DQA1 in roughly 510, DPA1 in 600 to 610, and DPB1 in approximately 450. Several DR-DQ haplotypes were treated as single units for association and clustering because of strong linkage in the cohort. Among roughly 400 genotyped donors of the cohort, an average of approximately 240,000 unique TCR beta nucleotide sequences was sequenced per donor, of which roughly 17% were non-productive.

This clone was recorded once. The antigen it binds to is not known. Base qualities are not recorded, but no much larger clone differs from it by a single base. In total, more than 500 healthy bone marrow donors made up the cohort. At the time of sampling, every cohort member was nominally healthy, though immune exposures that went unrecorded were likely present. The donor was CMV seronegative and was included in the group of over 300 seronegative cohort members. A peripheral blood sample was provided by each donor, and peripheral blood mononuclear cells were used for TCR beta sequencing. The Qiagen DNeasy Blood Extraction Kit was used to extract genomic DNA from the blood cell samples. The study at large found these results: Immune exposure information for the cohort was limited to CMV serostatus. Because HLA typing was unavailable for some donors at each locus, only the typed subset was used in association tests. Because the 87-base-pair reads could not distinguish some IMGT-functional V segments, including TRBV6-2 and TRBV6-3, those segments were excluded. A later genetic analysis reported fewer N-insertions in productive TCRs among donors in an Asian-associated ancestry cluster than the approximately 700-donor mean. V-gene and J-gene trimming of TCR beta chains was associated with a missense DCLRE1C variant in a later genetic analysis, and the association was replicated in an independent cohort. Only TCR beta chains were sequenced in this cohort, and the absence of alpha or paired-chain data limited detectable features. According to a later analysis, parvovirus B19, influenza, CMV and Epstein-Barr virus appeared linked to several top co-occurrence clusters. According to a later analysis, TCR association rates differed among HLA loci, with DRB1 alleles showing the most associated TCRs and HLA-C alleles showing the fewest. Because counts were too low, about 18 rarely observed V segments, including chromosome 9 orphons, were left out of the earlier analysis of about 500 of the donors. Most CMV-associated TCR beta chains appeared to be HLA-restricted in a later analysis, and the HLA associations seemed to be driven largely by CMV exposure. A further reported finding was that TCR beta sequences accurately predicted the HLA-A and HLA-B alleles for most subjects in the first cohort. When HLA alleles, especially DR and DQ, strongly co-occurred, TCR associations were difficult to assign to individual alleles. Roughly uniform sequencing depth across donors was assumed in presence/absence analyses, although this assumption may not hold. In both the original and validation cohorts, the classifier was reported to diagnose cytomegalovirus status with high specificity and sensitivity. A later analysis associated 17,000 or so TCR beta sequences with specific HLA alleles at a false discovery rate of 0.05. Three of the identified cytomegalovirus-associated TCR beta chains were confirmed in vitro to be specific for cytomegalovirus antigens. A cluster of highly shared sequence variants was judged likely to be a technical artifact of the sequencing pipeline. Broadly in line with IMGT annotations, most TCR beta V segments showed up in productive rearrangements about 87% or about 30% of the time in an earlier analysis of 587 of the donors. Correlated functional status among segregating V segments might reflect linkage disequilibrium, but an unknown experimental factor could not be ruled out. A later analysis found that HLA-associated TCR beta chains were more clonally expanded and had lower generation probabilities than equally common non-associated chains. The study gave a list of 150 to 200 TCR beta chains associated with cytomegalovirus. The authors suggested that the approach could potentially be extended to other disease states and immunological phenotypes. While some public TCRs were present in many individuals, most TCR sequences turned up only very rarely across donors.

Looking up the germline V gene yields CDR1 SGHTS and CDR2 YDEGEE. The CDR3 holds 12 amino acids from the cysteine to the phenylalanine. Just CDR3 DNA is preserved here, 36 bases in frame from base 1. V and J are truncated by 9 bases and 10 bases respectively, leaving an intervening sequence of 14 bases. Libraries came from the immunoSEQ multiplex PCR assay. The multiplex PCR relied on a mix of 60 forward primers for TCR Vbeta segments and 13 reverse primers for TCR Jbeta segments. Amplification of the CDR3 region of rearranged TCR beta genes was performed with a multiplex PCR assay on genomic DNA. Amplified TCR beta libraries were sequenced as 87-base-pair reads on the Illumina HiSeq System. In the authors' own workflow: A later analysis counted about 80 million unique TCR beta chains across the 666 repertoires, and 10 million to 11 million of these chains were shared by at least two donors. Raw reads were error-corrected and collapsed into unique sequences with a nearest-neighbor algorithm that merged closely related sequences to remove PCR and sequencing errors. V, D and J gene segments were assigned by aligning CDR3 sequences to IMGT reference sequences. For a sequence to be retained, a match of at least six nucleotides was required to both a V gene segment and a J gene segment. A rearrangement counted as productive if the CDR3 had no stop codons and remained in frame with V and J, and every other rearrangement counted as non-productive. Following IMGT convention, CDR3 was defined as the stretch from the second conserved V-encoded cysteine to the conserved J-encoded phenylalanine. Sequences without an unambiguous match to a single V gene segment were excluded from the earlier analysis of about 640 of the donors. In an earlier analysis of approximately 610 of the donors, V segments were called functional above 56.7% productive rearrangements and were called segregating when the between-donor standard deviation exceeded 5%. A statistical classification framework was built to diagnose cytomegalovirus status from the catalog of TCR beta chain sequences. In a later analysis, V and J genes were assigned by comparing TCR nucleotide sequences against IMGT/GENE-DB human TR gene sequences. The TCRdist pipeline was used in a later analysis to assign CDR3 sequences and most-parsimonious VDJ recombination scenarios. In a later analysis, every TCR beta chain was defined by the combination of its CDR3 amino acid sequence and its V-gene family, and reads without a unique V-gene family were dropped. In a later analysis, approximately 640 highly shared, low-generation-probability nucleotide sequences were removed to address suspected cross-contamination and a sequencing artifact. In a later analysis, a clonal expansion index was calculated for each public chain from normalized within-repertoire ranks of inferred template counts. In a later analysis, generation probabilities were computed with a VDJ recombination model fitted to out-of-frame rearrangements, and the resulting probabilities were checked against IGoR. Hypergeometric tests were used in a later analysis to score TCR-TCR, TCR-HLA and TCR-CMV co-occurrence, with a repertoire-size bias correction applied to the TCR pairs. A later analysis estimated false discovery rates by permuting HLA or CMV assignments 20 times. In a later analysis, co-occurring TCRs were grouped using DBSCAN, and TCRdist sequence similarity was added for clustering within HLA-allele-positive subsets. For co-occurrence clustering, repertoires with fewer than 30,000 or more than 120,000 public chains were excluded, along with about five repertoires with anomalous nucleotide sharing. The clones in this table, taken by TCRdb from immuneACCESS, are in-frame only. Not every clone is retained; where verified, under half of the shortfall comes from an unresolved V gene, and the cause of the rest is unknown. V, J and clone size reflect that table, while D and trimming were determined from the DNA. The sample table records 150,000 to 200,000 clones; 84% of these occur just once. 0.25% to 0.3% of the sample is in the top ten clones.

The sequence derives from a boy aged 5-17 years in good health and CMV-seronegative. Sequenced: PBMCs. This chain is built from TRBV5-8 and TRBJ1-6; TRBD1 is perhaps the D gene, given 5 matching bases. The CDR3 reads as follows: CATAGYGSPLHF. The bases are TGTGCCACCGCAGGGTATGGGTCACCCCTCCACTTT. Full variable domain (CDR3 extended with the reference TRBV5-8 and TRBJ1-6 proteins): EAGVTQSPTHLIKTRGQQATLRCSPISGHTSVYWYQQALGLGLQFLLWYDEGEERNRGNFPPRFSGRQFPNYSSELNVNALELEDSALYLCATAGYGSPLHFGNGTRLTVT.